Below, 10 T cell receptor beta chains from the same sample are listed, as sequenced in a study of T cells expressing NK-cell markers. From the 5' RACE reads, TCRdb lists one entry per CDR3 protein and no DNA. The sample features some 190,000 distinct CDR3 sequences, with 20% in its top ten. The sample was blood T cells: a sorted CD56 or NKG2C T cell subset, CD4+ or CD8+ T cells, or bulk PBMC T cells (not recorded which). The receptor set was obtained from a man aged 18-75 years in good health.

The V call is TRBV11-2, the J call TRBJ2-7; TCRdb designates TRBD1, a call that cannot be tested without DNA. Germline lookup yields CDR1 SGHAT and CDR2 FQNNGV. This CDR3 has 13 residues. CDR3 in amino acids: CASTTLESYEQYF.

The V gene is TRBV30, the J gene TRBJ1-1; TCRdb's D call, TRBD1, is unchecked because there is no DNA. Germline-derived CDR1 and CDR2 are GTSNPN and SVGIG (reference sequence). This CDR3 has 16 amino acids. The CDR3 spells CAWSGEGGVQDTEAFF.

The chain employs TRBV5-1 and TRBJ2-7; TCRdb's assignment of TRBD1 cannot be checked, as there is no DNA. CDR1 is SGHRS and CDR2 is YFSETQ in the germline V gene. The CDR3 is made up of 14 amino acids. The CDR3 loop reads CASSFGTGSGEQYF.

The chain uses TRBV29-1 and TRBJ1-1. Germline CDR1 is SQVTM and CDR2 is ANQGSEA. The CDR3 covers 14 residues. The CDR3 loop reads CSVHLPMGSTEAFF.

CDR3 residues: CASGIGRVGGYTF. The chain employs TRBV12-5 and TRBJ1-2. CDR1 and CDR2 (germline): LGHNT, FRNRAP. CDR3 length: 13 amino acids.

CDR3 sequence: CASSLGTGGETEAFF. V and J are TRBV7-2 and TRBJ1-1; TCRdb names TRBD1, which stays unverified in the absence of DNA. This CDR3 contains 15 residues. Germline lookup yields CDR1 SGHTA and CDR2 FQGNSA.

The CDR3 sequence: CASSNQISTDTQYF. The gene calls are TRBV28 and TRBJ2-3. This CDR3 spans 14 amino acids. From germline, CDR1 is MDHEN and CDR2 SYDVKM.

The V call is TRBV27, the J call TRBJ2-7; lacking DNA, the TRBD1 call made by TCRdb goes unchecked. This CDR3 has 16 amino acids. The germline V gene encodes CDR1 MNHEY and CDR2 SMNVEV (reference sequence). CDR3 loop: CASSPLSPGTAYEQYF.

The chain links TRBV5-6 to TRBJ2-3. Germline V gives CDR1 SGHDT, CDR2 YYEEEE. The CDR3 spans 14 residues. The CDR3: CASSLGGGPDTQYF.

This chain connects TRBV18 to TRBJ2-1. This CDR3 has 15 amino acids. CDR1 is KGHSH, CDR2 LQKENI, per germline. The CDR3 loop is CASSPFRSSYNEQFF.